The rows below give T cell receptor beta chains drawn from one sample of a study of T cells in Graves' hyperthyroidism and ophthalmopathy. MiXCR, run by TCRdb on the multiplex PCR reads, gives a single entry per CDR3 protein. The sample has fewer than 400,000 distinct CDR3 sequences; around 25% are singletons. Sequenced material: blood. These receptors all stem from a man aged 50 to 60 with Graves' hyperthyroidism. Both conserved end residues are part of each CDR3. Fields, in order: clone size, D gene, V gene, J gene, CDR3 protein, CDR3 DNA. The D gene is left open where the match is weak. Size is omitted from some rows. Given values are once, few, many or a class for expanded clones.

clone size: -; D gene: TRBD2; V gene: TRBV24-1; J gene: TRBJ2-2; CDR3 protein: CATSERPSSGYTGELFF; CDR3 DNA: TGTGCCACCAGTGAACGACCTTCTAGCGGATACACCGGGGAGCTGTTTTTT
clone size: -; D gene: TRBD2; V gene: TRBV28; J gene: TRBJ2-1; CDR3 protein: CASKRGGRYSYNEQSF; CDR3 DNA: TGTGCCAGCAAACGGGGGGGGCGATACTCCTACAATGAGCAGTCCTTC
clone size: few; D gene: -; V gene: TRBV19; J gene: TRBJ2-5; CDR3 protein: CASSMRQQETQYF; CDR3 DNA: TGTGCCAGTAGTATGCGTCAGCAAGAGACCCAGTACTTC
clone size: -; D gene: -; V gene: TRBV6-1; J gene: TRBJ1-2; CDR3 protein: CASREGVRGNYGYTF; CDR3 DNA: TGTGCCAGCAGGGAGGGGGTCCGGGGTAACTATGGCTACACCTTC
clone size: -; D gene: -; V gene: TRBV7-2; J gene: TRBJ1-1; CDR3 protein: CASSLDVRNTEAFF; CDR3 DNA: TGTGCCAGCAGCTTAGATGTCAGGAACACTGAAGCTTTCTTT
clone size: few; D gene: -; V gene: TRBV6-1; J gene: TRBJ2-5; CDR3 protein: CASSELTGPQETQYF; CDR3 DNA: TGTGCCAGCAGTGAACTGACAGGACCCCAAGAGACCCAGTACTTC
clone size: few; D gene: -; V gene: TRBV3-1; J gene: TRBJ2-1; CDR3 protein: CASSQDYGSGYEQFF; CDR3 DNA: TGTGCCAGCAGCCAAGATTACGGGAGTGGCTATGAGCAGTTCTTC
clone size: -; D gene: TRBD1; V gene: TRBV5-5; J gene: TRBJ2-7; CDR3 protein: CASSLVGQGPYEQYF; CDR3 DNA: TGTGCCAGCAGCTTGGTGGGACAGGGCCCCTACGAGCAGTACTTC
clone size: few; D gene: TRBD2; V gene: TRBV30; J gene: TRBJ2-1; CDR3 protein: CAWSRSGGYNEQFF; CDR3 DNA: TGTGCCTGGAGTCGAAGCGGGGGCTACAATGAGCAGTTCTTC
clone size: -; D gene: -; V gene: TRBV18; J gene: TRBJ2-2; CDR3 protein: CASSFGQANTGELFF; CDR3 DNA: TGTGCCAGCTCATTCGGGCAAGCGAACACCGGGGAGCTGTTTTTT
clone size: -; D gene: -; V gene: TRBV28; J gene: TRBJ2-5; CDR3 protein: CASKIRGKVETQYF; CDR3 DNA: TGTGCCAGCAAGATTAGAGGGAAGGTGGAGACCCAGTACTTC
clone size: few; D gene: TRBD2; V gene: TRBV5-4; J gene: TRBJ2-1; CDR3 protein: CASSLVAGPSNEQFF; CDR3 DNA: TGTGCCAGCAGCTTGGTAGCGGGACCTAGCAATGAGCAGTTCTTC
clone size: -; D gene: TRBD1; V gene: TRBV10-3; J gene: TRBJ2-7; CDR3 protein: CAISEGTGPGGQYF; CDR3 DNA: TGTGCCATCAGTGAGGGGACAGGGCCCGGGGGGCAGTACTTC
clone size: -; D gene: -; V gene: TRBV12-3/TRBV12-4; J gene: TRBJ1-1; CDR3 protein: CASTLGGDTEAFF; CDR3 DNA: TGTGCCAGCACCCTCGGGGGCGACACTGAAGCTTTCTTT
clone size: -; D gene: TRBD1; V gene: TRBV24-1; J gene: TRBJ1-4; CDR3 protein: CATSDRGQGEKLFF; CDR3 DNA: TGTGCCACCAGTGATCGTGGACAGGGGGAAAAACTGTTTTTT
clone size: many; D gene: -; V gene: TRBV7-9; J gene: TRBJ2-1; CDR3 protein: CASSQTGTAANEQFF; CDR3 DNA: TGTGCCAGCAGCCAGACCGGGACTGCCGCCAATGAGCAGTTCTTC
clone size: -; D gene: -; V gene: TRBV2; J gene: TRBJ2-3; CDR3 protein: CASSEFRRTASTDTQYF; CDR3 DNA: TGTGCCAGCAGTGAATTTCGACGGACTGCGAGCACAGATACGCAGTATTTT
clone size: few; D gene: -; V gene: TRBV6-1; J gene: TRBJ1-5; CDR3 protein: CASINTGYGHQPQHF; CDR3 DNA: TGTGCCAGCATCAATACGGGGTATGGGCATCAGCCCCAGCATTTT
clone size: -; D gene: TRBD2; V gene: TRBV6-1; J gene: TRBJ2-1; CDR3 protein: CASSRAGAEQFF; CDR3 DNA: TGTGCCAGCTCCCGAGCGGGAGCTGAGCAGTTCTTC
clone size: -; D gene: -; V gene: TRBV18; J gene: TRBJ1-5; CDR3 protein: CASSRGSAQHF; CDR3 DNA: TGTGCCAGCTCACGGGGGTCAGCCCAGCATTTT
clone size: many; D gene: TRBD2; V gene: TRBV11-3; J gene: TRBJ2-5; CDR3 protein: CASSPLAGGGETQYF; CDR3 DNA: TGTGCCAGCAGCCCCCTAGCGGGAGGTGGAGAGACCCAGTACTTC
clone size: many; D gene: TRBD1; V gene: TRBV11-2; J gene: TRBJ2-3; CDR3 protein: CASRPTTGGSTDTQYF; CDR3 DNA: TGTGCCAGCAGACCAACGACAGGGGGTTCAACAGATACGCAGTATTTT
clone size: -; D gene: -; V gene: TRBV27; J gene: TRBJ2-1; CDR3 protein: CASSFSRNEQFF; CDR3 DNA: TGTGCCAGCAGTTTCTCCCGCAATGAGCAGTTCTTC
clone size: -; D gene: TRBD1; V gene: TRBV20-1; J gene: TRBJ2-5; CDR3 protein: CSAARGETQYF; CDR3 DNA: TGCAGTGCCGCCAGGGGGGAGACCCAGTACTTC
clone size: many; D gene: TRBD2; V gene: TRBV7-8; J gene: TRBJ2-1; CDR3 protein: CASSQTFSGRDEQFF; CDR3 DNA: TGTGCCAGCAGCCAAACATTTAGCGGGAGAGATGAGCAGTTCTTC
clone size: -; D gene: -; V gene: TRBV2; J gene: TRBJ2-3; CDR3 protein: CASLGGGQDTQYF; CDR3 DNA: TGTGCCAGCCTTGGGGGGGGGCAAGATACGCAGTATTTT
clone size: many; D gene: TRBD1; V gene: TRBV20-1; J gene: TRBJ1-2; CDR3 protein: CSARLRGQGSDGYTF; CDR3 DNA: TGCAGTGCCCGCCTCCGGGGACAGGGATCCGATGGCTACACCTTC
clone size: -; D gene: -; V gene: TRBV20-1; J gene: TRBJ2-7; CDR3 protein: CSASLRGEQYF; CDR3 DNA: TGCAGTGCTAGTCTACGGGGGGAGCAGTACTTC
clone size: few; D gene: -; V gene: TRBV2; J gene: TRBJ1-5; CDR3 protein: CASSGWEGNQPQHF; CDR3 DNA: TGTGCCAGCAGTGGGTGGGAGGGCAATCAGCCCCAGCATTTT
clone size: once; D gene: TRBD2; V gene: TRBV19; J gene: TRBJ2-5; CDR3 protein: CASRSRAGGLETQYF; CDR3 DNA: TGTGCCAGTAGATCTAGAGCGGGAGGGTTGGAGACCCAGTACTTC
clone size: -; D gene: TRBD2; V gene: TRBV6-2/TRBV6-3; J gene: TRBJ2-7; CDR3 protein: CASSYSIAGSSYEQYF; CDR3 DNA: TGTGCCAGCAGTTACTCGATAGCGGGAAGCTCCTACGAGCAGTACTTC
clone size: many; D gene: -; V gene: TRBV20-1; J gene: TRBJ2-1; CDR3 protein: CSARPTVTNFYNEQFF; CDR3 DNA: TGCAGTGCTAGGCCGACAGTGACTAATTTCTACAATGAGCAGTTCTTC
clone size: many; D gene: -; V gene: TRBV11-2; J gene: TRBJ2-3; CDR3 protein: CASSPGSSTDTQYF; CDR3 DNA: TGTGCCAGCAGCCCGGGTTCCAGCACAGATACGCAGTATTTT
clone size: many; D gene: -; V gene: TRBV7-8; J gene: TRBJ2-3; CDR3 protein: CASSPGTQYF; CDR3 DNA: TGTGCCAGCAGCCCGGGGACGCAGTATTTT
clone size: many; D gene: TRBD2; V gene: TRBV11-3; J gene: TRBJ2-1; CDR3 protein: CASSSPGLVGGNEQFF; CDR3 DNA: TGTGCCAGCAGCTCCCCGGGACTAGTGGGGGGCAATGAGCAGTTCTTC
clone size: few; D gene: -; V gene: TRBV20-1; J gene: TRBJ2-7; CDR3 protein: CSARDFGRGYEQYF; CDR3 DNA: TGCAGTGCTAGAGATTTCGGGAGAGGCTACGAGCAGTACTTC
clone size: many; D gene: TRBD2; V gene: TRBV28; J gene: TRBJ2-2; CDR3 protein: CASSELAGGTGELFF; CDR3 DNA: TGTGCCAGCAGTGAATTAGCGGGAGGAACCGGGGAGCTGTTTTTT
clone size: few; D gene: -; V gene: TRBV11-3; J gene: TRBJ1-2; CDR3 protein: CASSPGGSRRGGYTF; CDR3 DNA: TGTGCCAGCAGCCCCGGGGGCTCTCGTCGGGGAGGCTACACCTTC
clone size: -; D gene: TRBD2; V gene: TRBV24-1; J gene: TRBJ2-1; CDR3 protein: CATSDPLAVYNEQFF; CDR3 DNA: TGTGCCACCAGTGACCCGCTAGCGGTCTACAATGAGCAGTTCTTC
clone size: -; D gene: -; V gene: TRBV28; J gene: TRBJ1-6; CDR3 protein: CASSILSSPLHF; CDR3 DNA: TGTGCCAGCAGTATCCTCAGTTCACCCCTCCACTTT
clone size: -; D gene: -; V gene: TRBV20-1; J gene: TRBJ1-1; CDR3 protein: CSANPTNRRTEAFF; CDR3 DNA: TGCAGTGCCAATCCCACGAACAGGCGAACTGAAGCTTTCTTT
clone size: many; D gene: TRBD1; V gene: TRBV6-1; J gene: TRBJ1-1; CDR3 protein: CASSWGQPLMNTEAFF; CDR3 DNA: TGTGCCAGCAGTTGGGGACAGCCCCTCATGAACACTGAAGCTTTCTTT
clone size: -; D gene: -; V gene: TRBV12-5; J gene: TRBJ1-1; CDR3 protein: CASGLFEGMDTEAFF; CDR3 DNA: TGTGCTAGTGGTTTGTTCGAGGGGATGGACACTGAAGCTTTCTTT
clone size: few; D gene: TRBD1; V gene: TRBV12-3/TRBV12-4; J gene: TRBJ2-6; CDR3 protein: CASSPTGGGGANVLTF; CDR3 DNA: TGTGCCAGCAGTCCAACAGGGGGCGGTGGGGCCAACGTCCTGACTTTC
clone size: many; D gene: -; V gene: TRBV11-2; J gene: TRBJ2-5; CDR3 protein: CASSLDGGQETQYF; CDR3 DNA: TGTGCCAGCAGCTTAGATGGGGGGCAAGAGACCCAGTACTTC
clone size: -; D gene: TRBD1; V gene: TRBV3-1; J gene: TRBJ1-2; CDR3 protein: CASSQHRDRANYGYTF; CDR3 DNA: TGTGCCAGCAGCCAACACCGGGACAGGGCTAACTATGGCTACACCTTC
clone size: -; D gene: -; V gene: TRBV3-1; J gene: TRBJ2-1; CDR3 protein: CASSHSRSNEQFF; CDR3 DNA: TGTGCCAGCAGCCACTCGCGTTCGAATGAGCAGTTCTTC
clone size: many; D gene: TRBD1; V gene: TRBV12-3/TRBV12-4; J gene: TRBJ1-1; CDR3 protein: CASSLTGHNMNTEAFF; CDR3 DNA: TGTGCCAGCAGTTTGACAGGGCACAACATGAACACTGAAGCTTTCTTT
clone size: few; D gene: -; V gene: TRBV11-2; J gene: TRBJ2-7; CDR3 protein: CASSLARRPSYEQYF; CDR3 DNA: TGTGCCAGCAGCTTAGCCCGAAGGCCCTCCTACGAGCAGTACTTC
clone size: -; D gene: -; V gene: TRBV7-2; J gene: TRBJ2-1; CDR3 protein: CASSFGGPSYNEQFF; CDR3 DNA: TGTGCCAGCAGCTTCGGGGGCCCCTCCTACAATGAGCAGTTCTTC
clone size: few; D gene: TRBD2; V gene: TRBV19; J gene: TRBJ2-1; CDR3 protein: CASSSKTSGSIYEQFF; CDR3 DNA: TGTGCCAGTAGTTCCAAGACTAGCGGGAGTATATATGAGCAGTTCTTC
clone size: many; D gene: TRBD2; V gene: TRBV2; J gene: TRBJ2-1; CDR3 protein: CASSGLAGGGEQFF; CDR3 DNA: TGTGCCAGCTCAGGTCTAGCGGGAGGGGGTGAGCAGTTCTTC
clone size: few; D gene: TRBD2; V gene: TRBV3-1; J gene: TRBJ2-7; CDR3 protein: CASSQEALAGGPYEQYF; CDR3 DNA: TGTGCCAGCAGCCAAGAAGCACTAGCGGGAGGGCCCTACGAGCAGTACTTC
clone size: few; D gene: -; V gene: TRBV7-8; J gene: TRBJ2-3; CDR3 protein: CASSPRPPGNADTQYF; CDR3 DNA: TGTGCCAGCAGCCCCCGTCCCCCGGGAAATGCAGATACGCAGTATTTT